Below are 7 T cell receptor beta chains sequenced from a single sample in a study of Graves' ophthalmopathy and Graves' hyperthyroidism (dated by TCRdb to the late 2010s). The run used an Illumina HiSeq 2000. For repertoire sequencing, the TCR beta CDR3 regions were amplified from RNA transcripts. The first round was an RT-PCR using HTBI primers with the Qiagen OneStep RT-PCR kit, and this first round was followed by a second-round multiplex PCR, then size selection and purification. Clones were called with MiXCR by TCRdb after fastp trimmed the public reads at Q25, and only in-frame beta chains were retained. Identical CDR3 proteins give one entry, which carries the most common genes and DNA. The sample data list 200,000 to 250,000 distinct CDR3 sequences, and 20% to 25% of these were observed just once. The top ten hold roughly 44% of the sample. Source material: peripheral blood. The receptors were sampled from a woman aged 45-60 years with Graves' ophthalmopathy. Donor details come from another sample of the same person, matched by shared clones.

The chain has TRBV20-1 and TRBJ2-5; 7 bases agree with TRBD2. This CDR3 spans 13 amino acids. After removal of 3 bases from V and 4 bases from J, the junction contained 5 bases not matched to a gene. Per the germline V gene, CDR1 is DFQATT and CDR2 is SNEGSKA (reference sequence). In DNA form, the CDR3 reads TGCAGTGCTAGTCGGGGGACTACAGAGACCCAGTACTTC. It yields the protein CSASRGTTETQYF.

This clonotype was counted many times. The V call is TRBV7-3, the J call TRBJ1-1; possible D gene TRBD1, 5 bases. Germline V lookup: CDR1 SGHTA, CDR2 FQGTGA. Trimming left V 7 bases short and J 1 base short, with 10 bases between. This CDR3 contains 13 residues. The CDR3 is CASKRQPNTEAFF. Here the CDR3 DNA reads TGTGCCAGCAAACGACAGCCGAACACTGAAGCTTTCTTT.

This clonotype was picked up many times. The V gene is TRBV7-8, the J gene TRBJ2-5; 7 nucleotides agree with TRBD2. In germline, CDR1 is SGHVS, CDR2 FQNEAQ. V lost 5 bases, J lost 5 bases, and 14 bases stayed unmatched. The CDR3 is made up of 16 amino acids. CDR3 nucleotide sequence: TGTGCCAGCAGCACACCACCAGCCAGGCGGGAGGAGACCCAGTACTTC. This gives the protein CASSTPPARREETQYF.

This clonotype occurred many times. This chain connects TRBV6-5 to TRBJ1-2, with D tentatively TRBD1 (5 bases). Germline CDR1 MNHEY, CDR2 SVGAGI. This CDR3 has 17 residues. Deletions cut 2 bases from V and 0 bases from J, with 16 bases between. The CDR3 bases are TGTGCCAGCAGTTACCGGGACGGAACGCGACCTAACTATGGCTACACCTTC. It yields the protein CASSYRDGTRPNYGYTF.

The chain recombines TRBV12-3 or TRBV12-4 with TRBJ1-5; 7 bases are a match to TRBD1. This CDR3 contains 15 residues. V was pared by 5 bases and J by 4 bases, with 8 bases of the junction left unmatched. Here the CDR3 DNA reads TGTGCCAGCAGTCGCACCCCAGGGGGTAATCAGCCCCAGCATTTT. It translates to CASSRTPGGNQPQHF.

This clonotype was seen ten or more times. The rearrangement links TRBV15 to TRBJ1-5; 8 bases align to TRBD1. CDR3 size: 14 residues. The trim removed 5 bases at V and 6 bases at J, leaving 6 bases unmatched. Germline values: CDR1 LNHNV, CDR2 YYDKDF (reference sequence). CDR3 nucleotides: TGTGCCACCAGCGGGCAGGGGGCGCGTCAGCCCCAGCATTTT. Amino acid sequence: CATSGQGARQPQHF.

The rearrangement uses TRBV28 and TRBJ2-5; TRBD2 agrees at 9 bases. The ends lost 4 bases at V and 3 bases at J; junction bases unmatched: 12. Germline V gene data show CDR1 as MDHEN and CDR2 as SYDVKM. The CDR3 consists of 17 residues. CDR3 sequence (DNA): TGTGCCAGCAGTTCCACAAAGAGGGGACTAGCAGAAGAGACCCAGTACTTC. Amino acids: CASSSTKRGLAEETQYF.